The 26 T cell receptor beta chains in this list originate from one sample, sequenced in a study of blood T cell repertoires in COVID-19 (dated by TCRdb to about 2020). Library preparation employed the immunoSEQ multiplex PCR assay. TCRdb mirrors the immuneACCESS table, restricted to in-frame sequences. Some clones are absent from its copies; in checked studies, under half trace to an unresolved V gene, and the reason for the others is unknown. The sample contains a few hundred thousand clones, approximately 77% of them found a single time. The ten largest clones add up to less than 4% of the sample. Sequencing was performed on peripheral blood. These receptors were obtained from a woman under 30 with acute or convalescent COVID-19.

V gene TRBV27 combines with J gene TRBJ1-1; D is uncertain. Trimming stripped 11 bases from V and 0 bases from J, with 16 bases between. Germline CDR1 reads MNHEY; CDR2 reads SMNVEV (reference sequence). The CDR3 consists of 14 residues. Here the CDR3 DNA reads TGTGCCTCGTGCGGGGTTGGGATGAACACTGAAGCTTTCTTT. This codes for CASCGVGMNTEAFF.

This chain joins TRBV6-2 or TRBV6-3 and TRBJ1-1; 9 bases align to TRBD1. V shed 0 bases and J 5 bases; nucleotides not matched to a gene: 4. The V gene's germline CDR1 is MNHEY and CDR2 SVGEGT. This CDR3 comprises 15 residues. This CDR3 reads CASSYSGTGSTEAFF. The DNA of the CDR3 is TGTGCCAGCAGTTACTCCGGGACAGGGAGTACTGAAGCTTTCTTT.

The chain has TRBV11-2 and TRBJ2-5; maybe TRBD1 (6 bases). In germline, CDR1 is SGHAT, CDR2 FQNNGV. The CDR3 runs 16 residues. V lost 0 bases, J lost 5 bases, and 16 bases lay in between. CDR3 sequence: CASSLDDTGISETQYF. The CDR3, as DNA: TGTGCCAGCAGCTTAGACGACACAGGGATTTCCGAGACCCAGTACTTC.

The gene calls are TRBV28 and TRBJ2-1; perhaps TRBD2 as D (5 bases). Per the germline V gene, CDR1 is MDHEN and CDR2 is SYDVKM. This CDR3 has 15 residues. Deletions cut 7 bases from V and 0 bases from J, with 13 bases between. The CDR3 spells CASKPGDFSYNEQFF. Here the CDR3 DNA reads TGTGCCAGCAAACCCGGGGATTTCTCCTACAATGAGCAGTTCTTC.

The rearrangement uses TRBV29-1 and TRBJ1-1, with 7 bases that match TRBD1. Germline CDR1 and CDR2: SQVTM and ANQGSEA. This CDR3 has 13 residues. V lost 7 bases, J lost 1 base, and 6 bases stayed unmatched. CDR3 coding DNA: TGCAGCGCACGACAGGGATCGAACACTGAAGCTTTCTTT. This codes for CSARQGSNTEAFF.

This chain uses TRBV14 with TRBJ2-5; TRBD2 matches 11 bases. The germline CDR1 and CDR2 sequences are SGHDN and FVKESK. V shed 4 bases, J shed 5 bases, and the junction held 0 bases outside the gene matches. CDR3 length equals 13 residues. The CDR3 reads CASSLAGGETQYF. CDR3 sequence (DNA): TGTGCCAGCAGCCTAGCGGGAGGGGAGACCCAGTACTTC.

This chain joins TRBV7-9 and TRBJ2-5, with D perhaps TRBD1 (7 bases). V was shortened by 5 bases and J by 4 bases, with 26 bases between the two germline ends. Germline V CDR1 and CDR2: SEHNR, FQNEAQ (reference sequence). The length of the CDR3 is 18 residues. CDR3: CASSPPRWRAGGVETQYF. The CDR3 nucleotides are TGTGCCAGCAGCCCGCCCCGGTGGAGGGCAGGGGGTGTAGAGACCCAGTACTTC.

The chain is built from TRBV18 and TRBJ1-3; D possibly corresponds to TRBD1 (5 bases). V lost 8 bases to trimming and J lost 1 base, with 9 bases between them. This CDR3 region has 13 residues. Germline V gene lookup returns CDR1 KGHSH and CDR2 LQKENI. The CDR3 spells CASAGQSGNTIYF. The DNA for the CDR3 is TGTGCCAGCGCGGGGCAATCTGGAAACACCATATATTTT.

This clone was found a few times. V is TRBV19 and J is TRBJ2-7; 9 nucleotides line up with TRBD1. The ends lost 5 bases at V and 6 bases at J; junction bases unmatched: 8. This CDR3 has 14 amino acids. The germline CDR1 and CDR2 sequences are LNHDA and SQIVND (reference sequence). The CDR3 sequence: CASSENRGQSEQYF. CDR3 DNA sequence: TGTGCCAGTAGTGAAAACAGGGGGCAAAGCGAGCAGTACTTC.

The CDR3 sequence is CASTTSGRAISYNEQFF. CDR3 nucleotides: TGTGCCAGTACGACTAGCGGGAGGGCCATATCCTACAATGAGCAGTTCTTC. The chain joins TRBV19 to TRBJ2-1; 14 bases fit TRBD2. In germline, CDR1 is LNHDA, CDR2 SQIVND (reference sequence). The CDR3 contains 17 residues. The V gene end was trimmed by 7 bases and the J gene end by 1 base; junction bases not matched to a gene: 6.

The chain employs TRBV11-2 and TRBJ2-3; 8 bases align to TRBD2. Germline lookup yields CDR1 SGHAT and CDR2 FQNNGV. The CDR3 totals 14 residues. The V and J ends lost 1 base and 4 bases, in that order; junction bases with no gene match: 1. The CDR3 region has the DNA TGTGCCAGCAGCTTAGTGCGGGAGGCAGATACGCAGTATTTT. Residues: CASSLVREADTQYF.

The chain uses TRBV2 and TRBJ1-5, with D possibly matching TRBD1 (5 bases). This CDR3 is built from 15 residues. V was trimmed by 5 bases and J by 5 bases, leaving 16 bases between them. Germline loops: CDR1 SNHLY, CDR2 FYNNEI. The CDR3 sequence: CASSRGGVDDQPQHF. For the CDR3, the DNA is TGTGCCAGCAGTCGCGGGGGGGTAGATGATCAGCCCCAGCATTTT.

The genes are TRBV5-6 and TRBJ1-1, with 10 bases that match TRBD1. J gave up 5 bases and V 4 bases, and 14 bases lay outside the gene matches. From germline, CDR1 is SGHDT and CDR2 YYEEEE. CDR3 length: 17 residues. For the CDR3, the DNA is TGTGCCAGCAGCCAGTTAGGGACAGGGGATTATTATACTGAAGCTTTCTTT. Protein sequence: CASSQLGTGDYYTEAFF.

The genes are TRBV10-3 and TRBJ2-1; 13 bases are shared with TRBD2. Germline values: CDR1 ENHRY, CDR2 SYGVKD. The CDR3 totals 13 residues. Trimming removed 6 bases from V and 8 bases from J; junction bases left unmatched: 1. The CDR3 sequence: CAISGLAGDEQFF. CDR3 in DNA: TGTGCCATCAGCGGACTAGCGGGAGATGAGCAGTTCTTC.

The rearrangement uses TRBV7-8 and TRBJ2-7; 8 bases map to TRBD1. V was pared by 5 bases and J by 3 bases, with 9 bases of the junction left unmatched. The CDR3 is 15 residues long. Germline CDR1 SGHVS, CDR2 FQNEAQ. The CDR3 DNA follows: TGTGCCAGCAGCCCAGGGACAGGAGTCTACTACGAGCAGTACTTC. Translated, it gives CASSPGTGVYYEQYF.

This clone is a singleton in its sample. The CDR3 sequence is CASSPQSISSSYEQYF. The CDR3 DNA reads TGTGCCAGCAGTCCCCAGTCCATTTCTAGTTCCTACGAGCAGTACTTC. This chain uses TRBV28 with TRBJ2-7; D gene uncertain. Trimming took off 5 bases at V and 1 base at J, with 18 bases between the two ends. The CDR3 spans 16 residues. The germline V gene encodes CDR1 MDHEN and CDR2 SYDVKM.

This clone showed up just a few times. This chain connects TRBV20-1 to TRBJ1-1; perhaps TRBD1 as D (6 bases). Trimming cost V 3 bases and J 7 bases, with 15 bases left between them. The germline V gene encodes CDR1 DFQATT and CDR2 SNEGSKA (reference sequence). The CDR3 runs 13 residues. CDR3 region: CSASSDSRVEAFF. The CDR3 DNA reads as TGCAGTGCTAGTTCGGACAGCCGGGTTGAAGCTTTCTTT.

V usage is TRBV5-6 and J usage is TRBJ2-5; TRBD1 is a possible D gene (5 bases). The germline V and J ends were trimmed by 4 bases and 2 bases, with 12 bases remaining between them. CDR1 SGHDT and CDR2 YYEEEE come from the germline V gene. The CDR3 contains 14 residues. As DNA, the CDR3 is TGTGCCAGCAGCCAGGGTCCGAATCAAGAGACCCAGTACTTC. Its protein product is CASSQGPNQETQYF.

The CDR3 reads CASKTGNTEAFF. In DNA form, the CDR3 reads TGTGCCAGTAAAACAGGGAACACTGAAGCTTTCTTT. V gene TRBV28 combines with J gene TRBJ1-1; D is possibly TRBD1 (5 bases). V was pared by 9 bases and J by 1 base, with 9 bases between. The length of the CDR3 is 12 residues. Germline values: CDR1 MDHEN, CDR2 SYDVKM.

This chain joins TRBV5-1 and TRBJ1-6; TRBD1 aligns across 7 bases. Germline V gene data show CDR1 as SGHRS and CDR2 as YFSETQ. The CDR3 contains 15 residues. Trimming took 4 bases from V and 9 from J; bases not matched to a gene: 10. CDR3 residues: CASSTGQSVGSPLHF. DNA for the CDR3: TGCGCCAGCAGCACGGGACAGTCCGTCGGTTCACCCCTCCACTTT.

This clone was seen just once. The gene calls are TRBV12-3 or TRBV12-4 and TRBJ1-1; 10 nucleotides line up with TRBD1. The CDR3 extends over 12 amino acids. V trimming: 5 bases; J trimming: 9 bases; junction bases outside the gene matches: 3. The CDR3 DNA is TGTGCCAGCAGTCCCGACAGGGGGCAAGCTTTCTTT. Its translation: CASSPDRGQAFF.

The chain employs TRBV5-6 and TRBJ2-2; no definite D call. The CDR3 loop spans 13 amino acids. Germline V gene data show CDR1 as SGHDT and CDR2 as YYEEEE. The V end lost 2 bases, the J end lost 16 bases, and 18 bases lay between the germline ends. Here the CDR3 DNA reads TGTGCCAGCAGCTTTAGTCTAGACGGCGACGGGTTTTTT. This translates into CASSFSLDGDGFF.

The rearrangement links TRBV6-5 to TRBJ2-3; 9 nucleotides match TRBD1. Trimming took 6 bases from V and 4 from J; bases not matched to a gene: 5. Germline values: CDR1 MNHEY, CDR2 SVGAGI. The CDR3 loop spans 14 amino acids. As DNA, the CDR3 is TGTGCCAGCAGCCTGACAGGGGGTTCAGATACGCAGTATTTT. Protein sequence: CASSLTGGSDTQYF.

This clone was observed a handful of times. This chain links TRBV7-2 with TRBJ2-7; 10 nucleotides line up with TRBD2. The CDR3 loop spans 14 amino acids. Germline V CDR1 and CDR2: SGHTA, FQGNSA. V lost 4 bases to trimming and J lost 6 bases; unmatched junction nucleotides: 6. The CDR3 nucleotides read TGTGCCAGCAGCTCGGGACTAGCGACTGTCGAGCAGTACTTC. Encoded protein: CASSSGLATVEQYF.

The V and J genes are TRBV20-1 and TRBJ2-7; TRBD2 matches 7 bases. J was trimmed by 0 bases and V by 3 bases; bases with no gene match: 8. The CDR3 has 15 amino acids. Germline values: CDR1 DFQATT, CDR2 SNEGSKA (reference sequence). This CDR3 reads CSASLAATYSYEQYF. The CDR3 nucleotides read TGCAGTGCTAGTCTAGCGGCCACTTACTCCTACGAGCAGTACTTC.

This chain connects TRBV2 to TRBJ1-1; D not resolved. The CDR3 loop spans 11 amino acids. Germline values: CDR1 SNHLY, CDR2 FYNNEI. Trimming took 4 bases from V and 6 from J, leaving 6 bases between them. CDR3 region: CASSAGSEAFF. Here the CDR3 DNA reads TGTGCCAGCAGTGCCGGTTCTGAAGCTTTCTTT.